This T cell receptor (beta chain) was recorded in a study of regulatory T cells in long-lasting Graves disease. V lost 4 bases, J lost 4 bases, and 9 bases lay in between. This CDR3 comprises 13 residues. CDR1 SGHKS and CDR2 YYEKEE come from the germline V gene (reference sequence). Sample time point: persistent/refractory GD, antithyroid drugs over 5 years with positive TRAb. PBMC-extracted RNA yielded the TCR library. The TCR beta library used iRepertoire HTBI primers with Arm-PCR amplification of CDR3. One entry per CDR3 protein, called by TCRdb with MiXCR from the multiplex PCR reads. The profile shows almost 350,000 distinct CDR3 sequences, around a fifth of them singletons.

The gene calls are TRBV5-5 and TRBJ2-1; the D gene is possibly TRBD1 (5 bases). This TCR was sampled from a female donor with Graves disease. The sequencing here drew on peripheral blood mononuclear cells (PBMCs), taken when the disease was refractory, from a patient treated with antithyroid drugs. This CDR3 reads CASSVDIYNEQFF. Written as DNA, the CDR3 is TGTGCCAGCAGCGTGGACATTTACAATGAGCAGTTCTTC.